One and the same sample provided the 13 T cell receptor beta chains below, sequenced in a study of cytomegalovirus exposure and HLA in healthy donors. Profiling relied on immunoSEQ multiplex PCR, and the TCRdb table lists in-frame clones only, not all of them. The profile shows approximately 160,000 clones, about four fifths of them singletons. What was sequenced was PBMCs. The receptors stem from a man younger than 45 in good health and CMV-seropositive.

For the CDR3, the DNA is TGTGCCTGGAGTCCAACGCCCCTGAGTCGTACGGCCAACGTCCTGACTTTC. Protein product: CAWSPTPLSRTANVLTF. This chain links TRBV30 with TRBJ2-6; D uncertain. The CDR3 runs to 17 residues. Germline-derived CDR1 and CDR2 are GTSNPN and SVGIG (reference sequence). The ends were cut back, 2 bases at V and 6 bases at J, with 20 bases in the middle. The entire variable domain, with the rest obtained from reference TRBV30 and TRBJ2-6, is as follows: SQTIHQWPATLVQPVGSPLSLECTVEGTSNPNLYWYRQAAGRGLQLLFYSVGIGQISSEVPQNLSASRPQDRQFILSSKKLLLSDSGFYLCAWSPTPLSRTANVLTFGAGSRLTVL.

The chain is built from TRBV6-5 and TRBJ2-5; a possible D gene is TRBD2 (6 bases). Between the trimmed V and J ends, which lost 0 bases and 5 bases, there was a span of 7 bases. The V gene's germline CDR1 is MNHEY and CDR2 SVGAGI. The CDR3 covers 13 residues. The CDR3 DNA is TGTGCCAGCAGTTACTCGGGGAGGGAGACCCAGTACTTC. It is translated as CASSYSGRETQYF.

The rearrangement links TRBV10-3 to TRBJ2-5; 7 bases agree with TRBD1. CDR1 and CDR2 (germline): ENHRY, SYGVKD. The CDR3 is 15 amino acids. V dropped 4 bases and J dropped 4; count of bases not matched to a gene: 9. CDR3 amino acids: CAISATGTEGETQYF. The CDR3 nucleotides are TGTGCCATCAGTGCCACCGGGACAGAAGGAGAGACCCAGTACTTC.

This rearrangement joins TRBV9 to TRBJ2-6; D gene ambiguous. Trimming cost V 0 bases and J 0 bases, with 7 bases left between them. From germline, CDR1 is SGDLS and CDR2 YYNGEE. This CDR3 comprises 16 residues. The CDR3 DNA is TGTGCCAGCAGCGTAGCCCCTACCTCTGGGGCCAACGTCCTGACTTTC. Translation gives CASSVAPTSGANVLTF.

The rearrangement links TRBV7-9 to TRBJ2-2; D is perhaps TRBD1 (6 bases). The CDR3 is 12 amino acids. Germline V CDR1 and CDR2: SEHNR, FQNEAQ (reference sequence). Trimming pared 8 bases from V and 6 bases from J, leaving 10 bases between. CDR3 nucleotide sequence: TGTGCCAGCGAGGCAGGGGCCGGGGAGCTGTTTTTT. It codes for CASEAGAGELFF.

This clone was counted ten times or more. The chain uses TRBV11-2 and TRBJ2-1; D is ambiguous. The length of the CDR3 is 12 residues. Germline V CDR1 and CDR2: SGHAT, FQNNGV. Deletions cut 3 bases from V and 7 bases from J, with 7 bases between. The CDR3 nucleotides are TGTGCCAGCAGCTTTACAGTTAATGAGCAGTTCTTC. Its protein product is CASSFTVNEQFF.

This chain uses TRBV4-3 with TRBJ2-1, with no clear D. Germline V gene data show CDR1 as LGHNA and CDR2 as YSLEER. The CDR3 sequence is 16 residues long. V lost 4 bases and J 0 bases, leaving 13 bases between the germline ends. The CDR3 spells CASSRDGGSSYNEQFF. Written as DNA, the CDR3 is TGCGCCAGCAGCCGAGACGGCGGTAGCTCCTACAATGAGCAGTTCTTC.

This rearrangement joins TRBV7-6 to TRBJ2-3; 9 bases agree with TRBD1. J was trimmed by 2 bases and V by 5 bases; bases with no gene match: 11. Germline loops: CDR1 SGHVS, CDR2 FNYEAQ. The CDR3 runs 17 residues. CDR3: CASSQKGQGRFTDTQYF. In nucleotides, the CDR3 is TGTGCCAGCAGCCAAAAAGGACAGGGGCGTTTCACAGATACGCAGTATTTT.

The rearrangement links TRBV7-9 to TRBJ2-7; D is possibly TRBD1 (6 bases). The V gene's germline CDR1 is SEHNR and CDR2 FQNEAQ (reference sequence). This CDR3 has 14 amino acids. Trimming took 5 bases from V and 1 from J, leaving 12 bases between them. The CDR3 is CASSLGQSSYEQYF. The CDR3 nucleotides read TGTGCCAGCAGCCTTGGACAGTCTTCCTACGAGCAGTACTTC. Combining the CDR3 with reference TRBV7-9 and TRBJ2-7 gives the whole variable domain DTGVSQNPRHKITKRGQNVTFRCDPISEHNRLYWYRQTLGQGPEFLTYFQNEAQLEKSRLLSDRFSAERPKGSFSTLEIQRTEQGDSAMYLCASSLGQSSYEQYFGPGTRLTVT.

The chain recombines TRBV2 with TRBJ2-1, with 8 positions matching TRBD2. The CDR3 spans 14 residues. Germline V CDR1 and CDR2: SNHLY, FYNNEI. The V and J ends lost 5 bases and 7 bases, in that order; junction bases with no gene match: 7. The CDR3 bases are TGTGCCAGCAGTATTCTAGCGGGCATAAATGAGCAGTTCTTC. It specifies CASSILAGINEQFF.

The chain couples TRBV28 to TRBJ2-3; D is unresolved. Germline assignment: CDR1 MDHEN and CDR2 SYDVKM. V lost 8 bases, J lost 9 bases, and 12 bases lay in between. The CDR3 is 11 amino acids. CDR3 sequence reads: CASQRAGTQYF. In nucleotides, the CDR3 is TGTGCCAGCCAAAGAGCCGGGACGCAGTATTTT.

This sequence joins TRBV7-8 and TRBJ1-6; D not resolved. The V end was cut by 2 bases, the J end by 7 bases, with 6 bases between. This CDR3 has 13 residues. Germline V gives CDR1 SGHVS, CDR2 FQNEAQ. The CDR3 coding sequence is TGTGCCAGCAGCTTAAGGGAGAATTCACCCCTCCACTTT. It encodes CASSLRENSPLHF.

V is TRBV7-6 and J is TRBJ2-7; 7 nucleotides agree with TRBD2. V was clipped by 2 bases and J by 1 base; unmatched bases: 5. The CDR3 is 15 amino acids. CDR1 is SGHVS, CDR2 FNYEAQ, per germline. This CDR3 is CASSLRGGASYEQYF. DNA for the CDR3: TGTGCCAGCAGCTTACGCGGGGGTGCGTCCTACGAGCAGTACTTC.